Listed here are 25 T cell receptor beta chains from one sample, sequenced in a study of T cell responses to AZD1222 COVID-19 vaccine. Assay used: immunoSEQ multiplex PCR; TCRdb lists only in-frame clones, some missing. The data contain under 80,000 clones, approximately 80% of them singletons. The sample here was peripheral blood, taken on day 0 of AZD1222 vaccination. The receptor source for this set is an adult in good health.

The genes are TRBV19 and TRBJ1-4, with a tentative D call TRBD1 (5 bases). This CDR3 has 13 residues. V gave up 6 bases and J gave up 7 bases, with 12 bases separating them. Germline V CDR1 and CDR2: LNHDA, SQIVND (reference sequence). The CDR3 DNA is TGTGCCAGTAGCCGGGGCCCCCTTGAAAAACTGTTTTTT. Translated: CASSRGPLEKLFF.

This sequence joins TRBV28 and TRBJ1-2; no reliable D call. Germline V gives CDR1 MDHEN, CDR2 SYDVKM. The CDR3 covers 11 residues. V was cut by 5 bases and J by 8 bases, with 9 bases left in between. CDR3 coding DNA: TGTGCCAGCAGTAATAACCGGGGCTACACCTTC. Amino acids: CASSNNRGYTF.

The chain recombines TRBV6-1 with TRBJ1-2, with D perhaps TRBD1 (6 bases). The CDR3 is 12 residues long. V was clipped by 2 bases and J by 7 bases, with 8 bases between them. CDR1 and CDR2 (germline): MNHNS, SASEGT. The CDR3 DNA is TGTGCCAGCAGTGAATTACAGGGTGGCTACACCTTC. This gives the protein CASSELQGGYTF.

The V and J genes are TRBV30 and TRBJ1-2; 8 bases agree with TRBD1. J gave up 5 bases and V 2 bases, and 4 bases lay outside the gene matches. This CDR3 contains 13 residues. Looked up from germline, CDR1 is GTSNPN and CDR2 is SVGIG (reference sequence). The CDR3 DNA follows: TGTGCCTGGAGTCGGGACAGGCCTTATGGCTACACCTTC. This codes for CAWSRDRPYGYTF.

V usage is TRBV4-1 and J usage is TRBJ2-2; no definite D call. The germline gives CDR1 MGHRA, CDR2 YSYEKL. V dropped 6 bases and J dropped 5 bases, with 16 bases sitting between them. CDR3 length equals 15 residues. The CDR3 loop reads CASRSDFVGTGELFF. The CDR3 DNA reads TGCGCCAGCAGATCTGACTTCGTGGGGACCGGGGAGCTGTTTTTT.

The rearrangement links TRBV20-1 to TRBJ2-5, with D possibly TRBD2 on 5 matching bases. Trimming took 3 bases from V and 1 from J, leaving 9 bases between them. The CDR3 covers 13 residues. Germline V lookup: CDR1 DFQATT, CDR2 SNEGSKA (reference sequence). CDR3 region: CSASRGFQETQYF. The CDR3 DNA reads TGCAGTGCTAGTCGGGGTTTCCAAGAGACCCAGTACTTC.

The chain combines TRBV10-1 with TRBJ2-7, with D unresolved. The germline V gene encodes CDR1 WNHNN and CDR2 SYGVQD (reference sequence). V was trimmed by 0 bases and J by 4 bases, leaving 7 bases between them. This CDR3 is 13 amino acids long. The CDR3, as DNA: TGCGCCAGCAGTGAGTCACCGGGTTACGAGCAGTACTTC. Translation: CASSESPGYEQYF.

With regard to this clone: Germline and junction disagree at one end, which may indicate a read error. Here the CDR3 reads CASSIDGTGDHEQYF. The CDR3 DNA sequence: TGTGCCAGCAGCATAGACGGGACAGGGGACCACGAGCAGTACTTC. The V gene is TRBV11-3, the J gene TRBJ2-7, with 10 bases fitting TRBD1. Looked up from germline, CDR1 is SGHNT and CDR2 is YENEEA. This CDR3 has 15 residues.

The chain is built from TRBV28 and TRBJ1-5; 9 nucleotides agree with TRBD1. Trimming took 6 bases from V and 2 from J; bases not matched to a gene: 8. Germline CDR1 MDHEN, CDR2 SYDVKM. The CDR3 loop spans 16 amino acids. The CDR3 DNA follows: TGTGCCAGCAGAGCTACGGGACAGGGACGCAATCAGCCCCAGCATTTT. Amino acid sequence: CASRATGQGRNQPQHF.

V gene TRBV19 combines with J gene TRBJ2-7; D unresolved. The CDR3 contains 13 residues. Between the trimmed V and J ends, which lost 1 base and 3 bases, there was a span of 7 bases. CDR1 is LNHDA, CDR2 SQIVND, per germline (reference sequence). For the CDR3, the DNA is TGTGCCAGTAGTATAGGGACCAACTACGAGCAGTACTTC. This translates into CASSIGTNYEQYF.

The V call is TRBV27, the J call TRBJ1-1; D is unresolved. The V end lost 3 bases, the J end lost 3 bases, and 11 bases lay between the germline ends. The CDR3 consists of 14 residues. CDR1 MNHEY and CDR2 SMNVEV come from the germline V gene (reference sequence). CDR3 region: CASSFQGVDTEAFF. CDR3 DNA sequence: TGTGCCAGCAGTTTCCAAGGAGTGGACACTGAAGCTTTCTTT.

This rearrangement joins TRBV15 to TRBJ1-1, with no clear D. V lost 1 base, J lost 0 bases, and 12 bases lay in between. This CDR3 contains 16 residues. Germline V lookup: CDR1 LNHNV, CDR2 YYDKDF (reference sequence). CDR3 in amino acids: CATSRGPGTLNTEAFF. The CDR3 nucleotides read TGTGCCACCAGCAGAGGGCCCGGAACTCTGAACACTGAAGCTTTCTTT.

The chain uses TRBV28 and TRBJ1-2; the D gene is possibly TRBD1 (5 bases). This CDR3 is built from 14 residues. Trimming cost V 6 bases and J 5 bases, with 16 bases left between them. Germline CDR1 is MDHEN and CDR2 is SYDVKM. CDR3 protein: CASRLGTTSYGYTF. CDR3 in DNA: TGTGCCAGCAGACTTGGGACGACCTCTTATGGCTACACCTTC.

The chain uses TRBV4-2 and TRBJ2-2, with D unresolved. The CDR3 covers 14 residues. Germline V gives CDR1 LGHNA, CDR2 YNFKEQ. V gave up 2 bases and J gave up 1 base, with 5 bases separating them. The CDR3 DNA follows: TGTGCCAGCAGCCAACGGGTGAACACCGGGGAGCTGTTTTTT. Protein sequence: CASSQRVNTGELFF.

This sequence joins TRBV5-5 and TRBJ1-1; 9 positions agree with TRBD1. The ends lost 3 bases at V and 4 bases at J; junction bases unmatched: 7. Germline V lookup: CDR1 SGHKS, CDR2 YYEKEE (reference sequence). This CDR3 region has 15 residues. The CDR3 reads CASSSDRGWVTEAFF. As DNA, the CDR3 is TGTGCCAGCAGCTCAGACAGGGGGTGGGTCACTGAAGCTTTCTTT.

This chain joins TRBV10-1 and TRBJ2-1; D possibly uses TRBD1 or TRBD2 (5 bases each). CDR1 is WNHNN and CDR2 is SYGVQD in the germline V gene (reference sequence). V lost 5 bases to trimming and J lost 10 bases, with 9 bases between them. This CDR3 spans 11 amino acids. CDR3 residues: CASSSGREQFF. The CDR3 region has the DNA TGCGCCAGCAGTTCGGGACGGGAGCAGTTCTTC.

This rearrangement joins TRBV20-1 to TRBJ1-1; unclear D gene. The CDR3 loop spans 11 amino acids. The germline V gene encodes CDR1 DFQATT and CDR2 SNEGSKA (reference sequence). The V and J ends lost 5 bases and 7 bases respectively, with 11 bases between them. The CDR3 DNA is TGCAGTGCTTCGAAACACCGTGAAGCTTTCTTT. Protein: CSASKHREAFF.

This sequence joins TRBV4-1 and TRBJ2-7; the match to TRBD2 covers 11 bases. The germline CDR1 and CDR2 sequences are MGHRA and YSYEKL. The CDR3 totals 16 residues. V trimming: 0 bases; J trimming: 3 bases; junction bases outside the gene matches: 4. CDR3 nucleotide sequence: TGCGCCAGCAGCCAAGAACCTAGCGGGAGGATCTACGAGCAGTACTTC. It encodes CASSQEPSGRIYEQYF.

This chain links TRBV28 with TRBJ1-3; D gene ambiguous. Germline values: CDR1 MDHEN, CDR2 SYDVKM. Trimming removed 5 bases at V and 2 bases at J, with 10 bases between. The CDR3 is made up of 14 amino acids. The CDR3 region has the DNA TGTGCCAGCAGTCGGACGGCTACTGGAAACACCATATATTTT. Protein sequence: CASSRTATGNTIYF.

This chain uses TRBV6-5 with TRBJ2-6, with TRBD1 matching over 10 bases. From germline, CDR1 is MNHEY and CDR2 SVGAGI. J was trimmed by 7 bases and V by 4 bases; bases with no gene match: 4. The CDR3 totals 15 residues. The CDR3 protein is CASSFRDRGANVLTF. The CDR3 DNA sequence: TGTGCCAGCAGTTTCCGGGACAGGGGAGCCAACGTCCTGACTTTC.

This chain connects TRBV6-2 or TRBV6-3 to TRBJ1-2; tentative D call: TRBD1 (5 bases). Trimming took off 5 bases at V and 6 bases at J, with 19 bases between the two ends. The CDR3 has 15 residues. From germline, CDR1 is MNHEY and CDR2 SVGEGT. CDR3 sequence: CASSRRDFGGNGYTF. CDR3 bases: TGTGCCAGCAGTAGAAGGGACTTTGGCGGTAATGGCTACACCTTC.

The chain combines TRBV6-5 with TRBJ1-2; 9 bases map to TRBD1. V dropped 6 bases and J dropped 6; count of bases not matched to a gene: 5. Germline-derived CDR1 and CDR2 are MNHEY and SVGAGI. This CDR3 is built from 13 residues. The chain's CDR3 is CASSFTGGHGYTF. The CDR3 coding sequence is TGTGCCAGCAGCTTCACAGGGGGCCATGGCTACACCTTC.

CDR3 nucleotide sequence: TGCGCCAGCAGCTTGATACGGAGCTCCTACGAGCAGTACTTC. Translation gives CASSLIRSSYEQYF. The chain combines TRBV5-1 with TRBJ2-7, with D unresolved. The V gene lost 1 base and the J gene lost 0 bases, with 8 bases spanning the gap. Germline loops: CDR1 SGHRS, CDR2 YFSETQ. The CDR3 extends over 14 amino acids.

The V and J genes are TRBV28 and TRBJ1-2; a possible D gene is TRBD1 (6 bases). There are 14 residues in the CDR3. Trimming took 3 bases from V and 8 from J, leaving 16 bases between them. Germline V gene data show CDR1 as MDHEN and CDR2 as SYDVKM. The CDR3 sequence is CASSFRNRVYGYTF. The CDR3 DNA sequence: TGTGCCAGCAGTTTTCGGAACAGGGTTTACGGCTACACCTTC.

The chain is built from TRBV27 and TRBJ1-3; no clear D. V lost 5 bases and J 0 bases, leaving 11 bases between the germline ends. The CDR3 length is 15 residues. Germline loops: CDR1 MNHEY, CDR2 SMNVEV (reference sequence). Written as DNA, the CDR3 is TGTGCCAGCAGTCCCACCAGTAACTCTGGAAACACCATATATTTT. Translating gives CASSPTSNSGNTIYF.